The next 6 T cell receptor beta chains were all read from a single sample in a study of regulatory T cells in long-lasting Graves disease. As for time point: persistent/refractory GD, antithyroid drugs over 5 years with positive TRAb. The authors made the TCR library using RNA they extracted from PBMCs. With iRepertoire HTBI primers and Arm-PCR of CDR3 regions, TCR beta libraries were built. TCRdb redid the calling of the multiplex PCR reads with MiXCR, one entry per CDR3 protein. Of 400,000 to 500,000 distinct CDR3 sequences listed, about 22% are singletons. The specimen was peripheral blood mononuclear cells (PBMCs), collected when the disease was refractory, from a patient treated with antithyroid drugs. The receptors originated from a female donor with Graves disease.

This clonotype was detected ten times or more. The chain links TRBV2 to TRBJ2-6; the D gene is possibly TRBD2 (7 bases). Germline V gene sequence: CDR1 SNHLY, CDR2 FYNNEI. With 1 base removed from V and 4 bases from J, the gap between germline ends came to 14 bases. CDR3 length: 17 residues. CDR3 DNA sequence: TGTGCCAGCAGTGAAGAAGGGGGGGTAGGCGGGGCCAACGTCCTGACTTTC. This translates into CASSEEGGVGGANVLTF.

V and J are TRBV10-3 and TRBJ2-7; 7 bases match TRBD2. Germline assignment: CDR1 ENHRY and CDR2 SYGVKD. V lost 2 bases to trimming and J lost 7 bases; unmatched junction nucleotides: 14. This CDR3 spans 16 amino acids. CDR3: CAISENPPGGSGEQYF. Here the CDR3 DNA reads TGTGCCATCAGTGAGAACCCCCCCGGGGGTAGCGGGGAGCAGTACTTC.

The V gene is TRBV20-1, the J gene TRBJ1-5, with 10 positions matching TRBD1. The V gene end was trimmed by 1 base and the J gene end by 4 bases; junction bases not matched to a gene: 1. The CDR3 is 14 residues long. CDR1 and CDR2 from the germline V gene are DFQATT and SNEGSKA (reference sequence). Here the CDR3 DNA reads TGCAGTGCTAGAGGGGGACAGGGGAATCAGCCCCAGCATTTT. Translating gives CSARGGQGNQPQHF.

The chain joins TRBV7-2 to TRBJ2-4; D not resolved. The DNA matches TRBJ2-1 better at its end, which makes the J call doubtful. Per germline, CDR1 SGHTA and CDR2 FQGNSA. The CDR3 is 13 amino acids. CDR3 nucleotide sequence: TGTGCCAGCAGCGGGCCAGGTACGTATGAGCAGTTCTTC. It encodes CASSGPGTYEQFF.

This clonotype was seen at least ten times. The chain is built from TRBV28 and TRBJ1-2, with TRBD1 identical over 9 bases. Losses at the gene ends were 5 bases for V and 5 bases for J; bases not matched to a gene: 3. The germline gives CDR1 MDHEN, CDR2 SYDVKM. This CDR3 spans 13 amino acids. CDR3 bases: TGTGCCAGCAGTACAGGGGGCAGGTATGGCTACACCTTC. Encoded protein: CASSTGGRYGYTF.

The table lists this clonotype with many counts. The V and J genes are TRBV12-3 or TRBV12-4 and TRBJ2-7; TRBD2 might be the D (5 bases). CDR3 length equals 13 residues. Trimming shortened V by 5 bases and J by 5 bases, and 13 bases separated the two germline ends. In DNA form, the CDR3 reads TGTGCCAGCAGTGGATCAGGACTGGACGAGCAGTACTTC. Protein: CASSGSGLDEQYF.